This entry concerns a single TCR beta chain. The antigen remains undetermined. The data stem from a study of shared clonotypes between healthy human individuals. Study-level information: Each donor contributed plates that comprised three CD4 naive, three CD4 memory, two CD8 naive and one CD8 memory. Broader study findings: Across a handful of donors, naive CD4 shared roughly 5.1%, naive CD8 over 3%, memory CD4 roughly 2.4%, memory CD8 approximately 0.4%. Clonotypes which were not shared had lower generation probabilities than clonotypes that all four donors shared.

Trimming cost V 1 base and J 5 bases, with 8 bases left between them. CDR1 is SGHTA and CDR2 is FQGTGA in the germline V gene. The CDR3 totals 13 residues. Libraries were prepared by immunoSEQ multiplex PCR; TCRdb keeps only in-frame clonotypes and omits some of them. The table has 950,000 to 1,300,000 clones, 65% to 80% seen once. J is TRBJ2-5 and V is TRBV7-3, with D perhaps being TRBD1 or TRBD2 (5 bases each). Sequenced: memory CD4+ T cells sorted from blood. The subset: CD45RA-negative fraction. This TCR came from a man between 18 and 35 years old in good health. For the CDR3, the DNA is TGTGCCAGCAGCTTAAGCAGGGACGAGACCCAGTACTTC. Its translation: CASSLSRDETQYF.